This T cell receptor beta chain was captured in a study of cytomegalovirus exposure and HLA in healthy donors (dated by TCRdb to 2016 to 2017). For context, the study as a whole: In an earlier analysis of 587 of the donors, under 300 Gb of sequence data and just under 120 million unique TCR beta sequences from about 179 million T cells were reported. An early release that covered about 600 HLA-typed donors contained approximately 300 gigabases of sequencing data and 75 million to 100 million unique TCR sequences. The genetic ancestry cluster associated with self-reported Caucasian donors included over 65% of the 398 genotyped donors. The aim of the study was to test whether cataloging public T cell receptors could identify signatures of past pathogen exposure. The T cell repertoires of several hundred subjects were profiled by immunosequencing and related to cytomegalovirus serostatus. A separate validation cohort of roughly 130 different subjects was used in addition to the roughly 620-subject first cohort. To predict cytomegalovirus infection status, the study combined high-throughput TCR immunosequencing, statistical association of individual TCRs with disease status, and machine learning. A later analysis re-examined previously published TCR beta repertoires from roughly 720 donors and added high-resolution HLA genotyping to investigate patterns of TCR occurrence. Rather than using new phenotypic data, the later analysis identified candidate immune exposures from TCR beta sequences and from how often those sequences occurred across donors. To decide whether each TCR beta V gene segment behaved as functional or pseudogenic, an earlier analysis of fewer than 750 of the donors relied on high-throughput TCR beta sequencing. Alongside the repertoire data, information on donor age, sex, ethnicity and CMV serostatus was compiled. Genome-wide SNP genotypes for about 65% of the roughly 670 donors were used in a later genetic analysis, which treated that subset as a discovery cohort. Every discovery cohort repertoire had been produced on one sequencing platform. HLA typing covered class I and class II loci at four-digit resolution. The number of donors typed differed by locus, with about 629-640 for A, B, C, DRB1 and DQB1, more than 500 for DQA1, nearly 610 for DPA1, and approximately 470 for DPB1. Because of strong linkage in the cohort, 5 or 6 DR-DQ haplotypes were treated as single units for association and clustering. Among 398 genotyped donors of the cohort, an average of roughly 240,000 unique TCR beta nucleotide sequences were sequenced per donor, around 20% of them non-productive. Findings and caveats that apply to the study as a whole: In a later analysis, several top co-occurrence clusters were reported to appear linked to parvovirus B19, influenza, CMV and Epstein-Barr virus. Because some donors lacked HLA typing at each locus, the association tests relied only on the typed subset. In a later genetic analysis, fewer N-insertions in productive TCRs were reported among donors in an Asian-associated ancestry cluster than the roughly 700-donor mean. An earlier analysis of approximately 530 of the donors showed that most TCR beta V segments appeared in productive rearrangements either about 90% or about 30% of the time, which broadly matched IMGT annotations. Across donors, most TCR sequences were observed very rarely, whereas some public TCRs were present in many individuals. The earlier analysis of 587 of the donors excluded about 16 rarely observed V segments, including chromosome 9 orphons, because counts were too low. In this cohort, only TCR beta chains were sequenced, and detectable features were limited by the absence of alpha or paired-chain data. According to a later analysis, TCR association rates differed among HLA loci, with DRB1 alleles showing the most associated TCRs and HLA-C alleles showing the fewest. Immune exposure information for the cohort was limited to CMV serostatus. In a later analysis, HLA-associated TCR beta chains were found to be more clonally expanded and to have lower generation probabilities than equally common non-associated chains. The authors suggested that the approach could potentially be extended to other disease states and immunological phenotypes. A cluster of highly shared sequence variants was judged likely to represent a technical artifact of the sequencing pipeline. In both the original and validation cohorts, the classifier was reported to diagnose cytomegalovirus status with high specificity and sensitivity. A later analysis found that most CMV-associated TCR beta chains appeared HLA-restricted, with HLA associations seemingly driven largely by CMV exposure. Correlated functional status among segregating V segments might be attributable to linkage disequilibrium, but an unknown experimental factor could not be ruled out. Presence/absence analyses assumed roughly uniform sequencing depth across donors, an assumption that may not hold. In the study, 150 to 200 TCR beta chains were listed as associated with cytomegalovirus. At a false discovery rate of 0.05, a later analysis linked some 17,000 TCR beta sequences to specific HLA alleles. When HLA alleles, especially DR and DQ, strongly co-occurred, attributing TCR associations to individual alleles was difficult. The 87-base-pair reads could not distinguish some IMGT-functional V segments, including TRBV6-2 and TRBV6-3, so those segments were excluded. A further reported finding was that TCR beta sequences accurately predicted the HLA-A and HLA-B alleles for most subjects in the first cohort. A few of the identified cytomegalovirus-associated TCR beta chains were confirmed in vitro to be specific for cytomegalovirus antigens. V-gene and J-gene trimming of TCR beta chains was associated with a missense DCLRE1C variant in a later genetic analysis, and the association was replicated in an independent cohort.

Libraries were made using the immunoSEQ multiplex PCR assay. A mixture of 60 forward primers for TCR Vbeta segments and 13 reverse primers for TCR Jbeta segments was used in the multiplex PCR. Amplification of the CDR3 region of rearranged TCR beta genes was performed with a multiplex PCR assay on genomic DNA. On the Illumina HiSeq System, the amplified TCR beta libraries were sequenced as 87-base-pair reads. The source study handled its data this way. In a later analysis, approximately 74 million unique TCR beta chains were counted across the roughly 670 repertoires, and roughly 11 million of these chains were shared by at least two donors. A nearest-neighbor algorithm error-corrected the raw reads and collapsed the reads into unique sequences, merging closely related sequences to remove PCR and sequencing errors. To assign V, D and J gene segments, CDR3 sequences were aligned to IMGT reference sequences. For a sequence to be retained, a match of at least six nucleotides was required to both a V gene segment and a J gene segment. A rearrangement counted as productive if the CDR3 had no stop codons and remained in frame with V and J, and every other rearrangement counted as non-productive. Following IMGT convention, CDR3 was defined as the stretch from the second conserved V-encoded cysteine to the conserved J-encoded phenylalanine. Sequences without an unambiguous match to a single V gene segment were excluded from the earlier analysis of almost 600 of the donors. An earlier analysis of several hundred of the donors called V segments functional above 56.7% productive rearrangements and segregating when the between-donor standard deviation exceeded 5%. A statistical classification framework was built to diagnose cytomegalovirus status from the catalog of TCR beta chain sequences. In a later analysis, TCR nucleotide sequences were compared against IMGT/GENE-DB human TR gene sequences so that V and J genes could be assigned. The TCRdist pipeline was used in a later analysis to assign CDR3 sequences and most-parsimonious VDJ recombination scenarios. In a later analysis, each TCR beta chain was defined by its CDR3 amino acid sequence together with its V-gene family, and reads without a unique V-gene family were excluded. In a later analysis, a few hundred highly shared, low-generation-probability nucleotide sequences were removed to address suspected cross-contamination and a sequencing artifact. For each public chain, a later analysis derived a clonal expansion index from normalized ranks of inferred template counts within each repertoire. A later analysis computed generation probabilities with a VDJ recombination model fitted to out-of-frame rearrangements, and checked the results against IGoR. A later analysis scored TCR-TCR, TCR-HLA and TCR-CMV co-occurrence with hypergeometric tests, applying a repertoire-size bias correction to TCR pairs. In a later analysis, false discovery rates were estimated by permuting HLA or CMV assignments 20 times. In a later analysis, co-occurring TCRs were grouped with DBSCAN, and TCRdist sequence similarity was added when clustering was performed within HLA-allele-positive subsets. Repertoires with fewer than 30,000 or more than 120,000 public chains, plus five repertoires with anomalous nucleotide sharing, were excluded from co-occurrence clustering. TCRdb re-hosts the immuneACCESS table, in-frame sequences only. Its copies lack some clones; in the studies checked, an unresolved V gene accounts for under half of them, and the cause for the rest is not known. D and trimming were read from the DNA, whereas the V and J calls and clone size are those reported in that table. The sample table contains roughly 150,000 clones; only one count was recorded for almost 80% of them. The ten largest clones capture about 0.66% of the sample.

At the junction V is shortened by 0 bases and J by 4 bases, with 7 bases in between. Including the terminal cysteine and phenylalanine, the CDR3 comprises 14 residues. Only CDR3 DNA is held: 42 bases, read in frame from base 1. For CDR1 and CDR2, the germline V gene lists KGHSY and FQNENV. In total, approximately 700 healthy bone marrow donors made up the cohort. At the time of sampling, all cohort members were nominally healthy, though unrecorded immune exposures were likely present. The donor tested CMV seronegative and was one of the 352 seronegative cohort members. A peripheral blood sample was provided by each donor, and peripheral blood mononuclear cells were used for TCR beta sequencing. Genomic DNA extraction from the blood cell samples was performed with the Qiagen DNeasy Blood Extraction Kit. Comments on this clone: Its antigen remains undetermined. Qualities for individual bases were not recorded, and no much larger clone is one base off.

Material for sequencing was PBMCs. This TCR derives from a male donor in good health and CMV-seronegative. This chain is built from TRBV16 and TRBJ1-5; TRBD1 is possibly the D segment (6 matching bases). The DNA is TGTGCCAGCAGCCAATCGAGGGGGAATCAGCCCCAGCATTTT. This is translated as CASSQSRGNQPQHF.